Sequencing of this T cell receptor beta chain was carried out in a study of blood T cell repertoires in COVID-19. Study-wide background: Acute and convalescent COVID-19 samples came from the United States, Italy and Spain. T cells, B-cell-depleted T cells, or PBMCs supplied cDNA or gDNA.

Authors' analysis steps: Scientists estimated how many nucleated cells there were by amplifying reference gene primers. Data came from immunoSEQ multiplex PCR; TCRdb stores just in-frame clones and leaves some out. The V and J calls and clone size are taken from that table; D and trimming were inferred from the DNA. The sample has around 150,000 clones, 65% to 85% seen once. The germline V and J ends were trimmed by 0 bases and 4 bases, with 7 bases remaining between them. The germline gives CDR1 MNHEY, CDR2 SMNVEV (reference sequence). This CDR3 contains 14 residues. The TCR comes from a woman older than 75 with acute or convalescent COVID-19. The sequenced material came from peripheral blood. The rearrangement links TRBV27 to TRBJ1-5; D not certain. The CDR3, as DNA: TGTGCCAGCAGTTTATCCGACGGGAATCAGCCCCAGCATTTT. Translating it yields CASSLSDGNQPQHF.